Listed below are T cell receptor beta chains from one sample, sequenced in a study of cytomegalovirus exposure and HLA in healthy donors. Assay used: immunoSEQ multiplex PCR; TCRdb lists only in-frame clones, some missing. Of more than 55,000 clones in the sample, roughly 80% were seen once. The sequenced sample consisted of PBMCs. Receptors originate from a woman between 40 and 55 years old in good health and CMV-seronegative. Each CDR3 is given with its conserved first and last residue. A D gene is named only where the DNA matches it firmly. Only some rows state a clone size, as once, few, many or a class for expanded clones.

J,D,size,V,DNA,CDR3
TRBJ2-7,TRBD1,once,TRBV5-1,TGCGCCAGCAGCGTACAGGGGGCGCAAAACGAGCAGTACTTC,CASSVQGAQNEQYF
TRBJ2-5,TRBD2,NA,TRBV2,TGTGCCAGCCAACTAGCGGCCAAAGAGACCCAGTACTTC,CASQLAAKETQYF
TRBJ2-3,NA,NA,TRBV15,TGTGCCACCAGCAGAGAGACACATTTCACAGATACGCAGTATTTT,CATSRETHFTDTQYF
TRBJ2-2,TRBD1,NA,TRBV5-1,TGCGCCAGCAGTTGGACAGGGACGGTCGCCGGGGAGCTGTTTTTT,CASSWTGTVAGELFF
TRBJ2-1,NA,once,TRBV7-3,TGTGCCAGCAGCCCTACTAGACTCGATGAGCAGTTCTTC,CASSPTRLDEQFF
TRBJ2-2,NA,NA,TRBV28,TGTGCCAGCAGTTTGGAACAGCTAGGGGAGCTGTTTTTT,CASSLEQLGELFF
TRBJ2-7,NA,NA,TRBV4-2,TGTGCCAGCAGCCCCATAGGGAGCGGGTACGAGCAGTACTTC,CASSPIGSGYEQYF
TRBJ2-4,NA,NA,TRBV7-8,TGTGCCAGCAGCTCAATGTCCGGGGTAACCAAAAACATTCAGTACTTC,CASSSMSGVTKNIQYF
TRBJ2-7,NA,NA,TRBV5-1,TGCGCCAGCAGCTCAGCGCCGACAGGTTCCTACGAGCAGTACTTC,CASSSAPTGSYEQYF
TRBJ2-3,TRBD2,NA,TRBV9,TGTGCCAGCAGCGTGAGACTAGCGGGAGACACAGATACGCAGTATTTT,CASSVRLAGDTDTQYF
TRBJ1-5,TRBD1,NA,TRBV28,TGTGCCAGCAGTGCCCAGGGGGATCAGCCCCAGCATTTT,CASSAQGDQPQHF